This is a list of T cell receptor beta chains from one sample in a study of blood T cells in healthy people across ages. TCRdb passed the 5' RACE reads through MiXCR, listing each CDR3 protein once. The table records 1.5 million to 2 million distinct CDR3 sequences, almost 35% of them present only once. Sequencing input: blood. The source is a woman younger than 45 in good health. The CDR3 runs from the conserved cysteine through the conserved F or W. The D gene is left open where the match is weak. The size field is filled for only some rows; it gives once, few, many or a size class.

v_call,clone_size,j_call,d_call,cdr3_aa,cdr3_nt
TRBV6-6,few,TRBJ2-2,.,CASSRETGELFF,TGTGCCAGCAGCCGGGAGACCGGGGAGCTGTTTTTT
TRBV5-1,.,TRBJ2-7,TRBD2,CASSLGASGRALHEQYF,TGCGCCAGCAGCTTGGGGGCTAGCGGGAGGGCCCTCCACGAGCAGTACTTC
TRBV6-2/TRBV6-3,many,TRBJ2-6,.,CASSYFRRGANVLTF,TGTGCCAGCAGTTACTTTCGGAGGGGGGCCAACGTCCTGACTTTC
TRBV27,many,TRBJ2-3,.,CASSSPRTDTQYF,TGTGCCAGCAGTTCACCCCGCACAGATACGCAGTATTTT
TRBV6-2/TRBV6-3,.,TRBJ2-1,TRBD2,CAGSPTSGRNEQFF,TGTGCCGGCAGCCCCACTAGCGGGAGAAATGAGCAGTTCTTC
TRBV5-5,.,TRBJ1-1,.,CASSLNRVRNTNAEAFF,TGTGCCAGCAGCTTGAACCGCGTTAGGAATACGAACGCTGAAGCTTTCTTT
TRBV6-5,few,TRBJ2-7,.,CASRGRGPQYF,TGTGCCAGCAGGGGCAGGGGTCCCCAGTACTTC
TRBV10-3,many,TRBJ2-1,.,CAISESLGQYNEQFF,TGTGCCATCAGTGAGTCTCTAGGACAGTACAATGAGCAGTTCTTC
TRBV20-1,.,TRBJ2-5,.,CSARSKLHGQETQYF,TGCAGTGCTAGGTCCAAACTGCACGGTCAAGAGACCCAGTACTTC
TRBV15,.,TRBJ2-3,.,CATTRGGGGTDTQYF,TGTGCCACCACGCGAGGAGGCGGAGGCACAGATACGCAGTATTTT
TRBV14,few,TRBJ2-1,TRBD2,CASSQGTSLYNEQFF,TGTGCCAGCAGCCAAGGGACTAGCCTGTACAATGAGCAGTTCTTC
TRBV29-1,many,TRBJ2-3,.,CSVRQLSTDTQYF,TGCAGCGTTAGACAGCTTAGCACAGATACGCAGTATTTT
TRBV5-1,.,TRBJ2-1,TRBD2,CASSLLAGGPVDSLNEQFF,TGCGCCAGCAGCTTATTAGCGGGGGGGCCCGTGGACTCTCTGAATGAGCAGTTCTTC
TRBV6-5,few,TRBJ2-1,.,CASSLIPGRSYNEQFF,TGTGCCAGCAGTTTAATCCCGGGACGATCCTACAATGAGCAGTTCTTC
TRBV4-1,few,TRBJ2-3,TRBD2,CASSQMGLAGGPDRTDTRYF,TGCGCCAGCAGCCAAATGGGGCTAGCGGGGGGGCCCGATCGCACAGATACGCGGTATTTT
TRBV12-3/TRBV12-4,few,TRBJ2-1,.,CASSDPLSRQGIHNEQFF,TGTGCCAGCAGCGACCCATTATCTAGGCAGGGGATTCACAATGAGCAGTTCTTC
TRBV7-9,few,TRBJ2-1,.,CASTTLDGRPEWQFF,TGTGCCAGCACCACCCTTGATGGGCGCCCAGAGTGGCAGTTCTTC
TRBV7-9,few,TRBJ1-2,.,CASTPNDYGYTF,TGTGCCAGCACCCCTAACGACTATGGCTACACCTTC
TRBV4-1,.,TRBJ2-2,TRBD2,CASSQEGTSGVLFF,TGCGCCAGCAGCCAAGAGGGGACTAGCGGTGTTCTGTTTTTT
TRBV27,few,TRBJ1-1,.,CASRDRPGTEAFF,TGTGCCAGCAGGGACCGCCCGGGTACCGAAGCTTTCTTT
TRBV28,few,TRBJ2-7,TRBD2,CASSIPGGGRSEQYF,TGTGCCAGCAGTATCCCCGGCGGCGGGAGGAGCGAGCAGTACTTC
TRBV6-2/TRBV6-3,.,TRBJ1-2,TRBD1,CASSYSGTDFYGYTF,TGTGCCAGCAGTTACTCGGGGACAGATTTTTATGGCTACACCTTC
TRBV20-1,.,TRBJ1-5,.,CSPTDRNSNQPQHF,TGCAGTCCAACCGACAGGAATAGCAATCAGCCCCAGCATTTT
TRBV7-2,.,TRBJ2-7,TRBD2,CASSLTSGRCDEQYF,TGTGCCAGCAGCTTAACTAGCGGGAGGTGCGACGAGCAGTACTTC
TRBV18,.,TRBJ2-5,.,CASSPPSLGQETQYF,TGTGCCAGCTCTCCCCCCTCCCTTGGCCAAGAGACCCAGTACTTC
TRBV10-1,.,TRBJ2-1,.,CASSESGAHEQFF,TGCGCCAGCAGTGAGTCCGGGGCCCATGAGCAGTTCTTC
TRBV6-6,.,TRBJ2-1,.,CASSYRWQETQFF,TGTGCCAGCAGTTATAGGTGGCAAGAGACCCAGTTCTTC
TRBV7-6,.,TRBJ2-5,.,CASRPSGSETQYF,TGTGCCAGCAGGCCCTCGGGTTCCGAGACCCAGTACTTC
TRBV20-1,.,TRBJ2-3,.,CSAREPPRGRGRTSTDTQYF,TGCAGTGCTAGAGAACCTCCTCGGGGGCGGGGGAGAACTAGCACAGATACGCAGTATTTT
TRBV29-1,.,TRBJ2-3,.,CGVRGPGLTDTQYF,TGCGGCGTAAGGGGCCCGGGCCTCACAGATACGCAGTATTTT
TRBV15,.,TRBJ2-5,.,CATSRVGLMETQYF,TGTGCCACCAGCAGAGTCGGGTTGATGGAGACCCAGTACTTC
TRBV5-1,.,TRBJ2-7,TRBD2,CASSLGLSGAYEQYF,TGCGCCAGCAGCTTGGGTCTTAGCGGGGCCTACGAGCAGTACTTC
TRBV7-2,many,TRBJ1-2,.,CASSLPGAQYYGYTF,TGTGCCAGCAGCCTTCCGGGGGCGCAGTACTATGGCTACACCTTC
TRBV29-1,many,TRBJ2-5,.,CSVDGGQETQYF,TGCAGCGTTGATGGAGGCCAAGAGACCCAGTACTTC
TRBV2,few,TRBJ2-7,.,CASTTRGGNYEQYF,TGTGCCAGCACCACAAGGGGGGGAAACTACGAGCAGTACTTC
TRBV7-6,.,TRBJ1-2,.,CASSSSGGIPGGYTF,TGTGCCAGCAGCTCCTCCGGAGGGATCCCCGGGGGCTACACCTTC
TRBV10-3,.,TRBJ1-4,.,CAISEGMNEKLFF,TGTGCCATCAGTGAGGGGATGAATGAAAAACTGTTTTTT
TRBV27,.,TRBJ2-7,TRBD2,CASSLRARAGIQEQYF,TGTGCCAGCAGTTTAAGGGCTCGAGCGGGAATTCAAGAGCAGTACTTC
TRBV2,.,TRBJ2-4,.,CASKGEQLAKNIQYF,TGTGCCAGCAAGGGAGAACAGCTAGCCAAAAACATTCAGTACTTC
TRBV20-1,few,TRBJ2-1,.,CSVGNEQFF,TGCAGTGTCGGGAATGAGCAGTTCTTC
TRBV3-1,.,TRBJ1-1,.,CASSLRGGQNTEAFF,TGTGCCAGCAGCCTAAGAGGTGGGCAGAACACTGAAGCTTTCTTT
TRBV20-1,.,TRBJ2-1,.,CSAGSRSYNEQFF,TGCAGTGCCGGGTCCCGCTCCTACAATGAGCAGTTCTTC
TRBV3-1,few,TRBJ2-1,.,CASSRGGLFNEQFF,TGTGCCAGCAGCCGAGGGGGGCTATTCAATGAGCAGTTCTTC
TRBV27,.,TRBJ2-4,TRBD1,CASSTDRAKNIQYF,TGTGCCAGCAGCACGGACAGGGCTAAAAACATTCAGTACTTC
TRBV28,.,TRBJ2-2,TRBD1,CASSPRDRGFTGELFF,TGTGCCAGCAGCCCCAGGGACAGGGGATTCACCGGGGAGCTGTTTTTT
TRBV3-1,few,TRBJ2-7,TRBD1,CASSQDILGTASSYEQYF,TGTGCCAGCAGCCAAGATATTCTCGGGACAGCAAGCTCCTACGAGCAGTACTTC
TRBV12-3/TRBV12-4,many,TRBJ1-2,.,CASSLGRDYGYTF,TGTGCCAGCAGTTTAGGCCGGGACTATGGCTACACCTTC
TRBV20-1,.,TRBJ1-3,.,CSASSLDSGNTIYF,TGCAGTGCTAGCAGCTTGGACTCTGGAAACACCATATATTTT
TRBV20-1,.,TRBJ2-1,.,CSARKSLDTYNERFF,TGCAGTGCTAGAAAGAGCCTGGACACGTACAATGAGCGGTTCTTC
TRBV20-1,.,TRBJ2-3,.,CSPGASYTDTQYF,TGCAGCCCCGGGGCTAGCTACACAGATACGCAGTATTTT
TRBV20-1,few,TRBJ1-4,.,CSAVRGTEGEKLFF,TGCAGTGCTGTCCGAGGAACAGAAGGTGAAAAACTGTTTTTT
TRBV29-1,many,TRBJ2-3,.,CSVVRLGTDTQYF,TGCAGCGTTGTAAGACTAGGCACAGATACGCAGTATTTT
TRBV6-5,.,TRBJ1-1,TRBD1,CASGHYGTGNTEAFF,TGTGCCAGCGGTCACTACGGGACAGGTAACACTGAAGCTTTCTTT
TRBV9,few,TRBJ2-4,TRBD1,CASSPPGDREKNIQYF,TGTGCCAGCAGCCCACCCGGGGACAGGGAAAAAAACATTCAGTACTTC
TRBV20-1,few,TRBJ2-2,.,CSARRIGATGELFF,TGCAGTGCTAGGAGAATAGGGGCCACCGGGGAGCTGTTTTTT
TRBV7-9,.,TRBJ1-2,.,CASSLPPEQGSIYGYTF,TGTGCCAGCAGCTTACCTCCAGAACAGGGCTCCATCTATGGCTACACCTTC
TRBV2,few,TRBJ1-6,.,CASSERQFNSPLHF,TGTGCCAGCAGTGAAAGACAGTTTAATTCACCCCTCCACTTT